The 3 T cell receptor beta chains below come from one sample, sequenced in a study of identical twins. TCRdb itself ran the 5' RACE reads through MiXCR, one entry per CDR3 protein. The sample holds roughly 220,000 distinct CDR3 sequences, over 5.5% seen once. These same records also appear under a second study, on T cells expressing NK-cell markers.

The sample comprised CD8+ T cells sorted from blood. Every receptor here comes from a woman under 30 in good health.

This clonotype was picked up a small number of times. This sequence joins TRBV11-2 and TRBJ2-1, with a tentative D call TRBD2 (5 bases). Germline lookup yields CDR1 SGHAT and CDR2 FQNNGV. The CDR3 has 14 amino acids. Deletions cut 6 bases from V and 4 bases from J, with 13 bases between. In nucleotides, the CDR3 is TGTGCCAGCAGAGAGGGCGGGTCTTACAATGAGCAGTTCTTC. Its protein is CASREGGSYNEQFF.

This clonotype turned up a few times. The chain employs TRBV4-1 and TRBJ2-1, with D possibly being TRBD2 (6 bases). V was clipped by 1 base and J by 3 bases, with 22 bases between them. Germline values: CDR1 MGHRA, CDR2 YSYEKL. The CDR3 is 19 amino acids. In DNA, the CDR3 is TGCGCCAGCAGCCAAGTCGGATTGTTAGGGCGGGGCTACTACAATGAGCAGTTCTTC. Amino acid sequence: CASSQVGLLGRGYYNEQFF.

The gene calls are TRBV3-1 and TRBJ2-4, with D possibly TRBD2 on 5 matching bases. V was pared by 11 bases and J by 0 bases, with 23 bases between. Germline V lookup: CDR1 LGHDT, CDR2 YNNKEL (reference sequence). CDR3 length: 17 residues. CDR3 coding DNA: TGTGCCTGCTGCCAAGATCAGACTACTCTAGCCAAAAACATTCAGTACTTC. Translating it yields CACCQDQTTLAKNIQYF.